This TCR beta chain stems from a study of preoperative IRX-2 immunotherapy in early breast cancer. Data came from immunoSEQ multiplex PCR; TCRdb stores just in-frame clones and leaves some out. The data contain about 43,000 clones, roughly 95% of them singletons. Trimming stripped 2 bases from V and 3 bases from J, with 2 bases between. The CDR3 runs 13 residues. CDR1 and CDR2 (germline): MNHNS, SASEGT. Sample treatment: preoperative locoregional IRX-2 cytokine immunotherapy. Samples came from a phase Ib trial of preoperative locoregional IRX-2 cytokine immunotherapy. The starting material was tumor tissue, obtained after IRX-2 immunotherapy. The chain combines TRBV6-1 with TRBJ2-6; D is undetermined. The origin of this receptor is a human donor with breast cancer. The CDR3 loop is CASSESGANVLTF. Here the CDR3 DNA reads TGTGCCAGCAGTGAAAGTGGGGCCAACGTCCTGACTTTC.